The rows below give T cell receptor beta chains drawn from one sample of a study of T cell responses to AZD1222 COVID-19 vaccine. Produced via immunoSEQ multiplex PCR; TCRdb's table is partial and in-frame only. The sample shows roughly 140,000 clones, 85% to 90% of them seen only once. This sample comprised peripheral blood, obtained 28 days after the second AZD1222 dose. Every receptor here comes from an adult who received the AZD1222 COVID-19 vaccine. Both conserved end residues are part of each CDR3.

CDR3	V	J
CASKKDRLDVLTF	TRBV6-6	TRBJ2-6
CASSVGQTSVGTQYF	TRBV9	TRBJ2-5
CAISDRAVPLHF	TRBV10-3	TRBJ1-6
CASSARTTARFF	TRBV2	TRBJ2-1
CASSPSGRGGLTEAFF	TRBV9	TRBJ1-1
CASSTNRGRGNTEAFF	TRBV27	TRBJ1-1
CASSYSSRPPNTEAFF	TRBV6-2/TRBV6-3	TRBJ1-1
CASSSPASGSSYEQYF	TRBV6-6	TRBJ2-7
CASNLHAPGSTNEKLFF	TRBV28	TRBJ1-4
CSVESTGELFF	TRBV29-1	TRBJ2-2
CASSYYTDTQYF	TRBV6-2/TRBV6-3	TRBJ2-3
CASSPTSGRYNEQFF	TRBV27	TRBJ2-1
CASTRRDRVHSNQPQHF	TRBV9	TRBJ1-5
CASSSEPNYGYTF	TRBV7-8	TRBJ1-2
CASSLGQGYEQFF	TRBV11-2	TRBJ2-1
CASVSEGGSYNEQFF	TRBV2	TRBJ2-1
CAISESKGNSYEQYF	TRBV10-3	TRBJ2-7
CASSLPGKGMDTQYF	TRBV28	TRBJ2-3
CASRLSGPMNTEAFF	TRBV2	TRBJ1-1
CASSVGRGMNNSPLHF	TRBV9	TRBJ1-6
CASSSGIWTATDTQYF	TRBV5-1	TRBJ2-3
CASSLFTSQKNIQYF	TRBV5-4	TRBJ2-4
CASSYSPRTSGSRMYF	TRBV6-2/TRBV6-3	TRBJ2-7
CASSINRDQPQHF	TRBV19	TRBJ1-5
CASSYGGDVQETQYF	TRBV6-2/TRBV6-3	TRBJ2-5
CATWGTSGPAGDNEQFF	TRBV27	TRBJ2-1
CASSLVKGGGYTF	TRBV5-1	TRBJ1-2
CASTRVGGDNQPQHF	TRBV28	TRBJ1-5
CASSSHSGTGNLGYF	TRBV28	TRBJ2-7
CASSPGGEWSYNEQFF	TRBV18	TRBJ2-1
CSVERGGTEAFF	TRBV29-1	TRBJ1-1
CASSPQTGRSTDTQYF	TRBV11-2	TRBJ2-3
CASSLHGGQPQHF	TRBV11-2	TRBJ1-5
CASSIKGTGVNNSPLHF	TRBV19	TRBJ1-6
CASSLVGGNTEAFF	TRBV5-5	TRBJ1-1
CASSLRASGGDTGELFF	TRBV7-6	TRBJ2-2
CASSEQTSHGYTF	TRBV6-1	TRBJ1-2
CASSLSGDPYNEQFF	TRBV7-3	TRBJ2-1
CASSFLRVGLPTEAFF	TRBV27	TRBJ1-1
CASSPRGNTGELFF	TRBV2	TRBJ2-2
CASSEGGGGKQFF	TRBV10-1	TRBJ2-1
CASSVGLTGGDTEAFF	TRBV9	TRBJ1-1
CAWVPVENTEAFF	TRBV30	TRBJ1-1
CAWNRDGREAFF	TRBV30	TRBJ1-1
CASSLVGTDTLFYGYTF	TRBV7-8	TRBJ1-2